These 9 T cell receptor beta chains share one sample of origin, sequenced in a study of metastatic and nonmetastatic thyroid tumors. Via MiXCR, TCRdb re-called the PCR reads. The sample has more than 85,000 clones, around 7.8% seen once. None of the patients had undergone any treatment ahead of thyroid surgery. The sequencing input was blood. Source of these receptors: a female donor with papillary thyroid cancer or a benign thyroid nodule (not recorded which). Some clones in this sample may be carry-over from other donors' samples.

Comments on this clone: A junction end diverges from the germline sequence, so it may reflect a read error. The chain recombines TRBV20-1 with TRBJ2-3; 8 nucleotides agree with TRBD2. Looked up from germline, CDR1 is DFQATT and CDR2 is SNEGSKA (reference sequence). The CDR3 runs 9 residues. CDR3 DNA sequence: TGCAGTGCTAGAGAGGGGACTAGATTT. This codes for CSAREGTRF.

This clone was counted between two and nine times. The rearrangement uses TRBV6-6 and TRBJ1-1; the D gene is possibly TRBD1 (5 bases). The CDR3 extends over 15 amino acids. CDR1 and CDR2 (germline): MNHNY, SVGAGI (reference sequence). V lost 2 bases, J lost 4 bases, and 14 bases lay in between. The CDR3 region is CASSYGDVRGTEAFF. CDR3 coding DNA: TGTGCCAGCAGTTACGGAGATGTTAGGGGCACTGAAGCTTTCTTT.

This clone was recorded many times. V gene TRBV7-3 combines with J gene TRBJ2-1; weak D call: TRBD1 (8 bases). The CDR3 length is 14 residues. With 7 bases removed from V and 7 bases from J, the gap between germline ends came to 17 bases. Germline V gene sequence: CDR1 SGHTA, CDR2 FQGTGA. This CDR3 reads CASTTGGGRNEQFF. In nucleotides, the CDR3 is TGTGCCAGCACCACAGGGGGGGGCAGGAATGAGCAGTTCTTC.

Many counts were recorded for this clone. The chain uses TRBV6-1 and TRBJ2-4; 7 bases match TRBD1. The V and J ends lost 6 bases and 1 base, in that order; junction bases with no gene match: 9. Germline V gives CDR1 MNHNS, CDR2 SASEGT. CDR3 size: 16 residues. The CDR3 DNA sequence: TGTGCCAGCAGGGCGGACAGGTTGGGCGCCAAAAACATTCAGTACTTC. Translating gives CASRADRLGAKNIQYF.

This clone has ten or more counts. The rearrangement uses TRBV5-4 and TRBJ2-7; D perhaps matches TRBD1 (6 bases). Trimming took 1 base from V and 1 from J, leaving 18 bases between them. The CDR3 has 17 residues. Germline V lookup: CDR1 SGHNT, CDR2 YYREEE (reference sequence). CDR3: CASSLTRAGERSYEQYF. DNA for the CDR3: TGTGCCAGCAGCTTGACCCGGGCAGGGGAGAGGTCCTACGAGCAGTACTTC.

This clone was observed many times. This chain uses TRBV5-5 with TRBJ1-1; possibly TRBD1 for D (5 bases). V shed 1 base and J shed 5 bases, with 9 bases lying between them. CDR1 and CDR2 from the germline V gene are SGHKS and YYEKEE (reference sequence). CDR3 length: 13 residues. The CDR3 protein is CASSLFGGTEAFF. CDR3 DNA sequence: TGTGCCAGCAGCTTGTTCGGGGGAACTGAAGCTTTCTTT.

This clone was recorded many times. The identical CDR3 is also encoded by other nucleotide sequences in the sample. This rearrangement joins TRBV14 to TRBJ2-3; possibly TRBD2 for D (6 bases). Germline loops: CDR1 SGHDN, CDR2 FVKESK. V was trimmed by 1 base and J by 3 bases, leaving 14 bases between them. This CDR3 comprises 16 residues. The CDR3 nucleotides read TGTGCCAGCAGCCAAGGTCTAGCGAGAGTTACAGATACGCAGTATTTT. The encoded protein is CASSQGLARVTDTQYF.

The chain combines TRBV6-5 with TRBJ2-3; TRBD2 matches 14 bases. The germline gives CDR1 MNHEY, CDR2 SVGAGI. J lost 1 base, V lost 4 bases, and 4 bases had no gene match. CDR3 length: 17 residues. In DNA, the CDR3 is TGTGCCAGCAGTTGGACTAGCGGGGGGTCATGCACAGATACGCAGTATTTT. It specifies CASSWTSGGSCTDTQYF.

At least ten counts were recorded for this clone. The chain joins TRBV6-1 to TRBJ2-7, with D perhaps TRBD1 or TRBD2 (5 bases each). Germline CDR1 is MNHNS and CDR2 is SASEGT. The length of the CDR3 is 13 residues. Trimming took off 8 bases at V and 0 bases at J, with 11 bases between the two ends. CDR3 nucleotides: TGTGCCAGCGGGACGGATATCTCCTACGAGCAGTACTTC. Amino acids: CASGTDISYEQYF.